This T cell receptor (beta chain) is drawn from a study of OX40 agonist ivuxolimab in advanced cancers. Turning to the study itself: The dose-escalation cohort had hepatocellular carcinoma, melanoma, renal cell or head and neck cancer. General study points: Antigen specificity was not determined for the expanded peripheral T cells. Both CD4+ and CD8+ T cell populations in blood had undergone clonal expansion by week 6 at 0.1 to 3.0 mg/kg.

Clones were read by immunoSEQ multiplex PCR, and TCRdb kept only the in-frame ones, dropping some. The data contain about 66,000 clones, approximately 90% of them seen just once; the ten biggest clones take up about 8.2%. This clone was seen a single time. Its matching antigen is unknown. Germline V lookup: CDR1 SGHRS, CDR2 YFSETQ. Trimming cost V 5 bases and J 2 bases; bases outside gene matches: 10. This CDR3 has 16 residues. This clonotype was obtained from an adult with an advanced solid tumor such as melanoma, head and neck, liver or kidney cancer. The material sequenced was CD4+ or CD8+ T cells sorted from blood, taken in a trial of the OX40 agonist ivuxolimab. The genes are TRBV5-1 and TRBJ2-5, with TRBD2 matching over 9 bases. The CDR3 DNA is TGCGCCAGCAGTCCTGGAGTGGCGGGGGGGCAAGAGACCCAGTACTTC. Amino acids: CASSPGVAGGQETQYF.